This entry lists 27 T cell receptor beta chains sequenced from one sample in a study of cytomegalovirus exposure and HLA in healthy donors. TCRdb's table, derived via immunoSEQ multiplex PCR, lists solely in-frame clones and lacks some. The table shows about 330,000 clones, with 75% to 90% occurring only once. Sequencing was performed on PBMCs. Source of these receptors: a woman younger than 35 in good health and CMV-seronegative.

This clone came up many times. Other DNA sequences within the sample encode an identical CDR3. J is TRBJ2-7 and V is TRBV27, with 11 bases identical to TRBD2. Per the germline V gene, CDR1 is MNHEY and CDR2 is SMNVEV (reference sequence). With 2 bases clipped from V and 4 bases from J, the junction kept 4 bases outside the gene matches. The CDR3 loop spans 15 amino acids. CDR3 sequence (DNA): TGTGCCAGCAGTTTAAATAGCGGGAGGGATTACGAGCAGTACTTC. Translation gives CASSLNSGRDYEQYF.

This chain connects TRBV6-5 to TRBJ1-2, with D possibly being TRBD1 (5 bases). Germline CDR1 is MNHEY and CDR2 is SVGAGI. The CDR3 length is 14 residues. Trimming left V 8 bases short and J 2 bases short, with 15 bases between. The CDR3 coding sequence is TGTGCCAGCTCGATGTCAGGGATAAACTATGGCTACACCTTC. Protein sequence: CASSMSGINYGYTF.

This clone has a handful of counts. In nucleotides, the CDR3 is TGTGCCAGCAGCCAAAGTGACTTATCCGGTGAGCAGTTCTTC. Its protein is CASSQSDLSGEQFF. The rearrangement joins TRBV4-2 to TRBJ2-1; unclear D gene. The V end lost 2 bases, the J end lost 9 bases, and 14 bases lay between the germline ends. This CDR3 spans 14 amino acids. Germline CDR1 and CDR2: LGHNA and YNFKEQ.

This clone has a handful of counts. The rearrangement joins TRBV4-1 to TRBJ2-7, with a weak D call TRBD2 (5 bases). V gave up 1 base and J gave up 6 bases, with 7 bases separating them. Germline lookup yields CDR1 MGHRA and CDR2 YSYEKL. CDR3 size: 12 residues. CDR3 DNA sequence: TGCGCCAGCAGCCAAGTACTAGGCGAGCAGTACTTC. Protein product: CASSQVLGEQYF.

The V gene is TRBV7-9, the J gene TRBJ1-1; TRBD1 might be the D (5 bases). The V and J ends lost 6 bases and 4 bases respectively, with 12 bases between them. In germline, CDR1 is SEHNR, CDR2 FQNEAQ (reference sequence). The CDR3 is made up of 13 amino acids. The DNA of the CDR3 is TGTGCCAGCAGTTCCGGGACTATCACTGAAGCTTTCTTT. It is translated as CASSSGTITEAFF.

The chain employs TRBV2 and TRBJ2-3; 7 bases are shared with TRBD1. Germline V gene data show CDR1 as SNHLY and CDR2 as FYNNEI. The V and J ends lost 1 base and 2 bases, in that order; junction bases with no gene match: 3. This CDR3 region has 15 residues. The CDR3 bases are TGTGCCAGCAGTGAAGACAGGGGAAACACAGATACGCAGTATTTT. Protein sequence: CASSEDRGNTDTQYF. Together with reference TRBV2 and TRBJ2-3, the CDR3 gives the full variable domain: EPEVTQTPSHQVTQMGQEVILRCVPISNHLYFYWYRQILGQKVEFLVSFYNNEISEKSEIFDDQFSVERPDGSNFTLKIRSTKLEDSAMYFCASSEDRGNTDTQYFGPGTRLTVL.

J is TRBJ2-5 and V is TRBV28; possible D gene TRBD1, 6 bases. V was trimmed by 4 bases and J by 4 bases, leaving 19 bases between them. The CDR3 totals 16 residues. The germline CDR1 and CDR2 sequences are MDHEN and SYDVKM. The CDR3 region is CASSSGQPISGETQYF. CDR3 sequence (DNA): TGTGCCAGCAGTTCCGGACAGCCCATTAGTGGAGAGACCCAGTACTTC.

The chain is built from TRBV10-3 and TRBJ2-7; no clear D. Trimming stripped 2 bases from V and 4 bases from J, with 9 bases between. This CDR3 comprises 13 residues. CDR1 is ENHRY, CDR2 SYGVKD, per germline. This CDR3 reads CAISELMAYEQYF. CDR3 sequence (DNA): TGTGCCATCAGTGAGCTGATGGCTTACGAGCAGTACTTC.

V usage is TRBV27 and J usage is TRBJ1-1; D is ambiguous. Trimming left V 4 bases short and J 10 bases short, with 22 bases between. The length of the CDR3 is 15 residues. Germline CDR1 reads MNHEY; CDR2 reads SMNVEV (reference sequence). The CDR3 here is CASSSNFWGGWGAFF. CDR3 nucleotide sequence: TGTGCCAGCAGTTCAAACTTTTGGGGAGGGTGGGGAGCTTTCTTT.

The chain joins TRBV11-2 to TRBJ1-1; the D gene is possibly TRBD1 (6 bases). CDR3 length: 15 residues. Looked up from germline, CDR1 is SGHAT and CDR2 is FQNNGV. V lost 4 bases, J lost 7 bases, and 19 bases lay in between. The CDR3 nucleotides read TGTGCCAGCAGCTATATATTAACAGGGAGTAGTGAAGCTTTCTTT. It translates to CASSYILTGSSEAFF.

The CDR3 nucleotides read TGTGCCAGCAGAGTGGGTGGGGCGTCCACCGGGGAGCTGTTTTTT. This codes for CASRVGGASTGELFF. The rearrangement joins TRBV2 to TRBJ2-2, with D maybe TRBD1 (5 bases). Trimming removed 6 bases at V and 4 bases at J, with 15 bases between. This CDR3 comprises 15 residues. CDR1 and CDR2 from the germline V gene are SNHLY and FYNNEI.

V gene TRBV10-3 combines with J gene TRBJ1-4; tentative D call: TRBD1 (6 bases). The V and J ends lost 4 bases and 6 bases respectively, with 21 bases between them. The CDR3 sequence is 17 residues long. CDR1 and CDR2 (germline): ENHRY, SYGVKD. Here the CDR3 reads CAISGGGGHENDEKLFF. The DNA for the CDR3 is TGTGCCATCAGTGGGGGAGGGGGGCATGAGAATGATGAAAAACTGTTTTTT.

This clone was counted once. The chain combines TRBV29-1 with TRBJ1-1; possible D gene TRBD1, 5 bases. Deletions cut 4 bases from V and 3 bases from J, with 15 bases between. The germline CDR1 and CDR2 sequences are SQVTM and ANQGSEA. CDR3 size: 14 residues. DNA for the CDR3: TGCAGCGTTGGGCCGAGGCTAGGGGACACTGAAGCTTTCTTT. This translates into CSVGPRLGDTEAFF.

V gene TRBV7-8 combines with J gene TRBJ2-3; possible D gene TRBD2, 6 bases. Trimming pared 7 bases from V and 2 bases from J, leaving 16 bases between. The CDR3 is 15 residues long. Germline CDR1 reads SGHVS; CDR2 reads FQNEAQ. CDR3 sequence (DNA): TGTGCCAGCAACCTTGGACTAAAGCACACAGATACGCAGTATTTT. This sequence encodes CASNLGLKHTDTQYF.

The genes are TRBV4-3 and TRBJ1-2, with D unresolved. The CDR3 loop spans 13 amino acids. CDR1 and CDR2 (germline): LGHNA, YSLEER. Trimming pared 0 bases from V and 10 bases from J, leaving 12 bases between. CDR3 in amino acids: CASSQDLGRDYTF. CDR3 sequence (DNA): TGCGCCAGCAGCCAAGATCTTGGGCGTGACTACACCTTC.

The chain is built from TRBV2 and TRBJ1-5; a possible D gene is TRBD1 (6 bases). V lost 8 bases to trimming and J lost 0 bases, with 11 bases between them. The CDR3 loop spans 14 amino acids. Germline V gene lookup returns CDR1 SNHLY and CDR2 FYNNEI. This CDR3 reads CASCRGYSNQPQHF. CDR3 nucleotide sequence: TGTGCCAGCTGCAGGGGTTATAGCAATCAGCCCCAGCATTTT. Using reference TRBV2 and TRBJ1-5 for the parts outside the CDR3, the full variable domain is EPEVTQTPSHQVTQMGQEVILRCVPISNHLYFYWYRQILGQKVEFLVSFYNNEISEKSEIFDDQFSVERPDGSNFTLKIRSTKLEDSAMYFCASCRGYSNQPQHFGDGTRLSIL.

The V call is TRBV18, the J call TRBJ2-1, with D possibly TRBD1 on 6 matching bases. CDR3 length equals 15 residues. V lost 0 bases to trimming and J lost 4 bases, with 10 bases between them. The germline V gene encodes CDR1 KGHSH and CDR2 LQKENI. The CDR3 protein is CASSPPGAGYNEQFF. The CDR3 DNA follows: TGTGCCAGCTCACCACCGGGGGCAGGGTACAATGAGCAGTTCTTC.

The chain carries TRBV9 and TRBJ1-2; tentatively, D is TRBD1 (6 bases). Germline V CDR1 and CDR2: SGDLS, YYNGEE. Trimming stripped 3 bases from V and 8 bases from J, with 14 bases between. The CDR3 consists of 13 residues. CDR3 nucleotide sequence: TGTGCCAGCAGCGACCGGGGGGGCGACGGCTACACCTTC. This gives the protein CASSDRGGDGYTF.

To note about this clone: This sample also contains other DNA sequences that code for the same CDR3. The chain uses TRBV2 and TRBJ2-7; D is ambiguous. Per germline, CDR1 SNHLY and CDR2 FYNNEI. This CDR3 has 11 residues. Trimming pared 6 bases from V and 2 bases from J, leaving 5 bases between. Written as DNA, the CDR3 is TGTGCCAGCAGCCCCACCTACGAGCAGTACTTC. Amino acid sequence: CASSPTYEQYF. Full variable domain (outside the CDR3, taken from reference TRBV2 and TRBJ2-7): EPEVTQTPSHQVTQMGQEVILRCVPISNHLYFYWYRQILGQKVEFLVSFYNNEISEKSEIFDDQFSVERPDGSNFTLKIRSTKLEDSAMYFCASSPTYEQYFGPGTRLTVT.

This chain joins TRBV28 and TRBJ2-7; 10 bases are shared with TRBD2. V trimming: 4 bases; J trimming: 3 bases; junction bases outside the gene matches: 3. CDR3 length: 14 amino acids. Germline lookup yields CDR1 MDHEN and CDR2 SYDVKM. In DNA, the CDR3 is TGTGCCAGCAGTTCACCTAGCGGGAGCTACGAGCAGTACTTC. Its protein is CASSSPSGSYEQYF.

This chain connects TRBV4-3 to TRBJ2-1; D ambiguous. The CDR3 totals 12 residues. The germline gives CDR1 LGHNA, CDR2 YSLEER. Deletions cut 0 bases from V and 10 bases from J, with 7 bases between. The CDR3 reads CASSQDVPEQFF. CDR3 bases: TGCGCCAGCAGCCAAGACGTTCCCGAGCAGTTCTTC.

V usage is TRBV4-3 and J usage is TRBJ1-3, with 9 bases lining up with TRBD1. Trimming took 0 bases from V and 4 from J; bases not matched to a gene: 19. The CDR3 length is 21 residues. Germline V lookup: CDR1 LGHNA, CDR2 YSLEER. The CDR3 DNA reads TGCGCCAGCAGCCAAGAAGTTAACCGGGACAGGGTAATAAAGAAGGGAAACACCATATATTTT. Residues: CASSQEVNRDRVIKKGNTIYF.

The chain links TRBV27 to TRBJ1-4, with TRBD1 matching over 9 bases. From germline, CDR1 is MNHEY and CDR2 SMNVEV (reference sequence). The junction had 6 bases not matched to a gene; V was cut back by 5 bases and J by 8 bases. This CDR3 is 14 amino acids long. The CDR3 DNA sequence: TGTGCCAGCAGTGCACAGGGGGCGTTAGAAAAACTGTTTTTT. This sequence encodes CASSAQGALEKLFF.

The chain uses TRBV4-3 and TRBJ2-1; TRBD2 aligns across 10 bases. V lost 0 bases and J lost 3; bases outside the gene matches: 5. The CDR3 length is 17 residues. Germline V gives CDR1 LGHNA, CDR2 YSLEER. CDR3 residues: CASSQDRLAGDYNEQFF. For the CDR3, the DNA is TGCGCCAGCAGCCAAGATAGGCTAGCGGGGGACTACAATGAGCAGTTCTTC.

CDR3 region: CASSLGRGRAYEQYF. CDR3 DNA sequence: TGCGCCAGCAGTTTAGGACGGGGTCGGGCCTACGAGCAGTACTTC. The chain links TRBV4-1 to TRBJ2-7, with D maybe TRBD2 (5 bases). The CDR3 is made up of 15 amino acids. Germline assignment: CDR1 MGHRA and CDR2 YSYEKL. V gave up 6 bases and J gave up 2 bases, with 17 bases separating them.

V gene TRBV18 combines with J gene TRBJ2-7; 12 bases are shared with TRBD2. V shed 4 bases and J 4 bases; nucleotides not matched to a gene: 5. The germline V gene has CDR1 KGHSH and CDR2 LQKENI. CDR3 length equals 15 residues. The CDR3 protein is CASSQTSGSGYEQYF. CDR3 nucleotide sequence: TGTGCCAGCTCACAGACTAGCGGGAGCGGGTACGAGCAGTACTTC.

The J gene is TRBJ2-1, the V gene TRBV19; TRBD2 might be the D (6 bases). This CDR3 is built from 15 residues. V was cut by 1 base and J by 0 bases, with 7 bases left in between. The germline gives CDR1 LNHDA, CDR2 SQIVND (reference sequence). The CDR3 bases are TGTGCCAGTAGTATAGCCGGGGGCTCCTACAATGAGCAGTTCTTC. This translates into CASSIAGGSYNEQFF.